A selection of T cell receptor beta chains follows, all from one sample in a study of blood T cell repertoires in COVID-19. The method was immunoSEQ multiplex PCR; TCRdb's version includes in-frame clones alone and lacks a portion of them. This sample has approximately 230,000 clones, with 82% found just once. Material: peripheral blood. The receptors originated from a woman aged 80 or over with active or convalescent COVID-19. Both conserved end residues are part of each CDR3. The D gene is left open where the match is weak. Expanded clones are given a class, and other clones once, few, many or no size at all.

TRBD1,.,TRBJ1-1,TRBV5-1,CASSPQTGRTEAFF,TGCGCCAGCAGCCCACAGACAGGGCGGACTGAAGCTTTCTTT
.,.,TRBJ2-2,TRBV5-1,CASSLQGTGELFF,TGCGCCAGCAGCTTGCAGGGAACCGGGGAGCTGTTTTTT
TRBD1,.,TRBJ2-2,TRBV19,CASSPRTGGAGTGELFF,TGTGCCAGTAGTCCCCGAACAGGGGGCGCGGGCACCGGGGAGCTGTTTTTT
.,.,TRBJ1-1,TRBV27,CASSLLWQGKNTEAFF,TGTGCCAGCAGTTTATTATGGCAGGGAAAGAACACTGAAGCTTTCTTT
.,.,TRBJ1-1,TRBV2,CASNRGSNTEAFF,TGTGCCAGCAATCGGGGTTCGAACACTGAAGCTTTCTTT
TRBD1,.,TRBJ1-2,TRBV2,CASSENGQGRSGYTF,TGTGCCAGCAGTGAAAATGGACAGGGGAGGTCCGGCTACACCTTC
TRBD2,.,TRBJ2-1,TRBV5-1,CASQGGLAGGHNEQFF,TGCGCCAGCCAAGGGGGGCTAGCGGGAGGACACAATGAGCAGTTCTTC
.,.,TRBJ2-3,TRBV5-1,CASSLDGPSDSSTDTQYF,TGCGCCAGCAGCTTGGACGGCCCTAGCGATTCTAGCACAGATACGCAGTATTTT
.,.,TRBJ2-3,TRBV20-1,CSASSSVDTQYF,TGCAGTGCTAGTTCTTCAGTGGATACGCAGTATTTT
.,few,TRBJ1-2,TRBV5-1,CASSLESINYTF,TGCGCCAGCAGCTTGGAGAGTATCAACTACACCTTC
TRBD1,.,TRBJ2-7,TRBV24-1,CATSDPRTGGYEQYF,TGTGCCACCAGTGACCCCAGGACAGGGGGCTACGAGCAGTACTTC
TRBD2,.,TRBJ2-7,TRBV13,CASSSGLAGTSYEQYF,TGTGCCAGCAGCTCGGGACTAGCGGGGACCAGCTACGAGCAGTACTTC
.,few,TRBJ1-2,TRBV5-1,CASSLAGYSGAYGYTF,TGCGCCAGCAGCTTGGCTGGGTATTCTGGGGCCTATGGCTACACCTTC
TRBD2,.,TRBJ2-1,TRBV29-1,CSVGAGIYNEQFF,TGCAGCGTAGGAGCGGGAATCTACAATGAGCAGTTCTTC
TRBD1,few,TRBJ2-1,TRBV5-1,CASSQGQVSSYNEQFF,TGCGCCAGCAGCCAGGGACAGGTGAGCTCCTACAATGAGCAGTTCTTC
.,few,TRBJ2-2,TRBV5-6,CASSTVTGELFF,TGTGCCAGCAGCACGGTCACCGGGGAGCTGTTTTTT
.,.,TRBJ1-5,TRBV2,CASRGDTSGQPQHF,TGTGCCAGCAGGGGTGACACCTCCGGTCAGCCCCAGCATTTT
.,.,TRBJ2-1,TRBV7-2,CASSPQSSSYNEQFF,TGTGCCAGCAGCCCACAGAGTAGCTCCTACAATGAGCAGTTCTTC
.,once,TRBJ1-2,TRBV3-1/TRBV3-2,CASSQTGFDGGYTF,TGTGCCAGCAGCCAAACAGGGTTTGACGGTGGCTACACCTTC
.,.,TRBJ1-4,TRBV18,CASSPRTGVATNEKLFF,TGTGCCAGCTCACCTAGGACGGGGGTTGCAACTAATGAAAAACTGTTTTTT
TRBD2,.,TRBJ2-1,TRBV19,CASRPPGTSGGAGNEQFF,TGTGCCAGTAGACCCCCCGGGACTAGCGGGGGGGCGGGCAATGAGCAGTTCTTC
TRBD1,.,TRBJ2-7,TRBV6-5,CASNRDRGQDEQYF,TGTGCCAGTAACCGGGACAGGGGGCAGGACGAGCAGTACTTC
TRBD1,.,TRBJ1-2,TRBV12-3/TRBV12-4,CASRPTGDYGYTF,TGTGCCAGTCGTCCCACAGGGGACTATGGCTACACCTTC
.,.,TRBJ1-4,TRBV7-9,CASSLQVANKKLFF,TGTGCCAGCAGCTTACAGGTCGCGAATAAAAAACTGTTTTTT
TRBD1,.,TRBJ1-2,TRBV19,CASSEDRGSYGYTF,TGTGCCAGTAGCGAGGACAGGGGAAGCTACGGCTACACCTTC
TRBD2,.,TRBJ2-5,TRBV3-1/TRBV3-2,CASSQPGLADHQETQYF,TGTGCCAGCAGCCAACCGGGACTAGCGGACCACCAAGAGACCCAGTACTTC
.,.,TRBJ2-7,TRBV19,CASSPRTNGYEQYF,TGTGCCAGTAGTCCACGGACTAACGGCTACGAGCAGTACTTC
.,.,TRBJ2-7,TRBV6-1,CASSDAKTGISYEQYF,TGTGCCAGCAGTGACGCAAAAACAGGGATAAGCTACGAGCAGTACTTC
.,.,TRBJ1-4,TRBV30,CAWSVRRGRNEKLFF,TGTGCCTGGAGTGTCCGTAGGGGCCGGAATGAAAAACTGTTTTTT
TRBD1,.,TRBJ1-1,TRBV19,CASRKDRITEAFF,TGTGCCAGTAGGAAGGACAGGATCACTGAAGCTTTCTTT
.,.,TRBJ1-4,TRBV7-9,CASSRSANEKLFF,TGTGCCAGCAGCCGGAGTGCTAATGAAAAACTGTTTTTT
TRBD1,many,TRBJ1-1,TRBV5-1,CASSQRQGAAEAFF,TGCGCCAGCAGCCAACGACAGGGGGCGGCCGAAGCTTTCTTT
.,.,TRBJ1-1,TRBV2,CASSEFTGTSSEAFF,TGTGCCAGCAGTGAGTTTACAGGAACCTCTTCTGAAGCTTTCTTT
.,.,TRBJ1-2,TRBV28,CASSLQGYGYTF,TGTGCCAGCAGTTTACAGGGGTATGGCTACACCTTC
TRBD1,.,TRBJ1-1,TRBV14,CASSQAPRDRGIAFF,TGTGCCAGCAGCCAAGCCCCCCGGGACAGGGGGATCGCTTTCTTT
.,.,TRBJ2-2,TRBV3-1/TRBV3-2,CASSQEFALAEDGELFF,TGTGCCAGCAGCCAAGAGTTTGCGCTCGCTGAGGACGGGGAGCTGTTTTTT
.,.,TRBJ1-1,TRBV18,CASSLLITLQGNTEAFF,TGTGCCAGCTCACTTCTCATAACATTACAGGGGAACACTGAAGCTTTCTTT
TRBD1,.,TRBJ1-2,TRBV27,CASSLWGQGVWGYTF,TGTGCCAGCAGTTTATGGGGACAGGGTGTATGGGGCTACACCTTC
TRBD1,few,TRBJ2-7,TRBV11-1,CASSADRAGIREQYF,TGTGCCAGCAGCGCTGACAGGGCTGGGATTCGGGAGCAGTACTTC
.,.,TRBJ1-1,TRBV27,CASSFGVDAFF,TGTGCCAGCAGTTTCGGGGTCGATGCTTTCTTT
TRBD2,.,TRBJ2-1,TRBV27,CASSSGLASYNEQFF,TGTGCCAGCAGTTCCGGACTAGCATCCTACAATGAGCAGTTCTTC
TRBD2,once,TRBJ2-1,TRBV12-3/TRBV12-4,CASSLGREYEQFF,TGTGCCAGCAGTTTAGGGCGGGAGTATGAGCAGTTCTTC
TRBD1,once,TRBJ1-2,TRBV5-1,CASSFVGQGTGYTF,TGCGCCAGCAGCTTTGTGGGACAGGGTACAGGCTACACCTTC